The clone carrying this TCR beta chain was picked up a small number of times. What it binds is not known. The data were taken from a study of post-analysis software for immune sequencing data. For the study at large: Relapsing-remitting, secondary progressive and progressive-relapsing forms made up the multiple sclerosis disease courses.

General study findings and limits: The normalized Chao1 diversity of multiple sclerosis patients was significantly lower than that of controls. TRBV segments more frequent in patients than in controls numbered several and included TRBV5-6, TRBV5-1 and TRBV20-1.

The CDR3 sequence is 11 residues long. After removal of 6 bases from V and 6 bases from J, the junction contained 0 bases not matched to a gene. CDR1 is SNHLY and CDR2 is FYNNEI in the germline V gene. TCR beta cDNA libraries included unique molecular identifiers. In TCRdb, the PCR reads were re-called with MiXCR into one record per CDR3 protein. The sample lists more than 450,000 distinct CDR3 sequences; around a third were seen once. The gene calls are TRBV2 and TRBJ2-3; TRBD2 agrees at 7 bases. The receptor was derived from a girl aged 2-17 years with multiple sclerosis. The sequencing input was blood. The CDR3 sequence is CASRGGDTQYF. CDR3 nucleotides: TGTGCCAGCAGGGGAGGGGATACGCAGTATTTT.